The source of this TCR beta chain is a study of blood T cells in healthy people across ages. Combining a sample-barcoded 5' primer with a J-beta primer mix, a second PCR ran for roughly 7 to 11 cycles. One entry per CDR3 protein results from TCRdb running MiXCR on the 5' RACE reads. The sample records 1.4 million or so distinct CDR3 sequences, under 55% being singletons. After removal of 2 bases from V and 6 bases from J, the junction contained 6 bases not matched to a gene. Germline V CDR1 and CDR2: SGDLS, YYNGEE. This CDR3 has 15 amino acids. Study-level results: From one million sequenced T cells, diversity estimates were lower bounds. Unsorted PBMCs prevented conclusive naive versus antigen-experienced comparison. Comparison with aged donors showed that long-lived donors had more naive CD4+ cells and higher diversity.

Details on this clonotype: Its antigen is currently unknown.

V usage is TRBV9 and J usage is TRBJ2-1, with TRBD1 identical over 9 bases. The TCR originated in a woman younger than 30 in good health. The sample comprised blood. CDR3 coding DNA: TGTGCCAGCAGCGTGACAGGGGGGCGGGGCAATGAGCAGTTCTTC. Translating gives CASSVTGGRGNEQFF. Supplemented by reference TRBV9 and TRBJ2-1, the full variable domain reads DSGVTQTPKHLITATGQRVTLRCSPRSGDLSVYWYQQSLDQGLQFLIQYYNGEERAKGNILERFSAQQFPDLHSELNLSSLELGDSALYFCASSVTGGRGNEQFFGPGTRLTVL.